This T cell receptor (beta chain) was sequenced during a study of PD-L1 blockade in urothelial cancer. General study points: Pretreatment TCR clonality in blood, when below the median, was predictive of better survival.

About this clone itself: Its cognate antigen is unknown.

Clones were read by immunoSEQ multiplex PCR, and TCRdb kept only the in-frame ones, dropping some. The data show more than 30,000 clones, 87% seen once. This CDR3 region has 12 residues. V lost 5 bases, J lost 7 bases, and 11 bases lay in between. Germline CDR1 LGHNT, CDR2 FRNRAP. The chain joins TRBV12-5 to TRBJ1-1; D may be TRBD1 (5 bases). This TCR was sampled from a man in his fifties with urothelial cancer. The sample consisted of PBMCs, taken around atezolizumab (anti-PD-L1) treatment. CDR3 amino acids: CASGPHGGEAFF. CDR3 in DNA: TGTGCTAGTGGTCCGCACGGGGGTGAAGCTTTCTTT.